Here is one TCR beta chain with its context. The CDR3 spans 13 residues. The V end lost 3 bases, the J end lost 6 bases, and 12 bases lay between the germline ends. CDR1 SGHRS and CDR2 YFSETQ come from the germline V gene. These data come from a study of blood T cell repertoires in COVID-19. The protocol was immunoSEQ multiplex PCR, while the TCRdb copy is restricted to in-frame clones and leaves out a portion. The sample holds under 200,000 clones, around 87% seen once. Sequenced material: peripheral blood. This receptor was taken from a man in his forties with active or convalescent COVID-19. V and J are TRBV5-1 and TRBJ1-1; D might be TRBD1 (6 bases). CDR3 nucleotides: TGCGCCAGCAGCTACCGCGAGGGGGCTGAAGCTTTCTTT. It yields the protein CASSYREGAEAFF.